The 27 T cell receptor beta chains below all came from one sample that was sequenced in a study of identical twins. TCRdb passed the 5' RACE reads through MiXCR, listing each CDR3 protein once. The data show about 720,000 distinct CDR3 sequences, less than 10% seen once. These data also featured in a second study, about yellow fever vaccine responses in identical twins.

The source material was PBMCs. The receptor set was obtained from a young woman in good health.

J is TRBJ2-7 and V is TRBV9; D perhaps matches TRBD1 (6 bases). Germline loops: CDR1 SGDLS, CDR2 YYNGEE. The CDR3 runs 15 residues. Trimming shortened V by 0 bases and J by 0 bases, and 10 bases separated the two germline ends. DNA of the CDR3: TGTGCCAGCAGCGTAGCTCCAGGGGTCTCCTACGAGCAGTACTTC. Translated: CASSVAPGVSYEQYF.

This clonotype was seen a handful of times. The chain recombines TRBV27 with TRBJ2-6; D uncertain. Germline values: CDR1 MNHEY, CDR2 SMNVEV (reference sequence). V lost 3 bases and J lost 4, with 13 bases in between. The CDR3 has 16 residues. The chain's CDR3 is CASSFPGVAGANVLTF. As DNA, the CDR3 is TGTGCCAGCAGTTTCCCCGGTGTAGCCGGGGCCAACGTCCTGACTTTC.

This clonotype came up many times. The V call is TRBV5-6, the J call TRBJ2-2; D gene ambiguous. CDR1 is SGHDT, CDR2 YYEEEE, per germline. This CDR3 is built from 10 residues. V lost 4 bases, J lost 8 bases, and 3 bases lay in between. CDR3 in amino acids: CASSRGELFF. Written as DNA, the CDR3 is TGTGCCAGCAGCCGTGGGGAGCTGTTTTTT.

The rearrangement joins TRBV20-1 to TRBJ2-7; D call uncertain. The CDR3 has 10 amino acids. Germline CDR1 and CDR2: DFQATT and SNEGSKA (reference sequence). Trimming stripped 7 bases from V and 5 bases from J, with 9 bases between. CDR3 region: CSVTSNEQYF. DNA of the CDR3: TGCAGTGTCACATCAAACGAGCAGTACTTC.

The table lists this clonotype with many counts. CDR3 sequence: CSAFSGANVLTF. For the CDR3, the DNA is TGCAGCGCCTTCTCTGGGGCCAACGTCCTGACTTTC. This chain joins TRBV29-1 and TRBJ2-6; D gene uncertain. V was pared by 7 bases and J by 0 bases, with 4 bases between. CDR1 SQVTM and CDR2 ANQGSEA come from the germline V gene. The CDR3 consists of 12 residues.

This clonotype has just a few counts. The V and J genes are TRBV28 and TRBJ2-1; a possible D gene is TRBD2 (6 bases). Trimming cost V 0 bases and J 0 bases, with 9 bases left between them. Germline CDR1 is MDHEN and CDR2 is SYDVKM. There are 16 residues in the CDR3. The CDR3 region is CASSLWREGSYNEQFF. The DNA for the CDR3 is TGTGCCAGCAGTTTATGGCGGGAAGGCTCCTACAATGAGCAGTTCTTC.

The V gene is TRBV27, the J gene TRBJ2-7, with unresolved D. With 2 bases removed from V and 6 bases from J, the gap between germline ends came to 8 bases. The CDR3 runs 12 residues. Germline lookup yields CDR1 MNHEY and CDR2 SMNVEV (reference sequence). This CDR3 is CASSLDGVEQYF. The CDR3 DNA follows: TGTGCCAGCAGTTTAGATGGGGTCGAGCAGTACTTC.

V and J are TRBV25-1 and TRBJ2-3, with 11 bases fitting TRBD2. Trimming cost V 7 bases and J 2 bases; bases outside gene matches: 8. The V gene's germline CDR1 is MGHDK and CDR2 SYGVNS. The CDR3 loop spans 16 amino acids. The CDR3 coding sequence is TGTGCCAGCAAAGGGAGACTAGCGGGATCCACAGATACGCAGTATTTT. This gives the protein CASKGRLAGSTDTQYF. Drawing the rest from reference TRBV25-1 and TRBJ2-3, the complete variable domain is EADIYQTPRYLVIGTGKKITLECSQTMGHDKMYWYQQDPGMELHLIHYSYGVNSTEKGDLSSESTVSRIRTEHFPLTLESARPSHTSQYLCASKGRLAGSTDTQYFGPGTRLTVL.

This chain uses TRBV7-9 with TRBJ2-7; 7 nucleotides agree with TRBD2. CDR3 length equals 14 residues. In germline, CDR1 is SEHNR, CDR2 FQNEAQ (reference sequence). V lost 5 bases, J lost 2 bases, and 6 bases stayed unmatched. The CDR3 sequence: CASSKGLLTYEQYF. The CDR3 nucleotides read TGTGCCAGCAGCAAGGGACTACTAACCTACGAGCAGTACTTC.

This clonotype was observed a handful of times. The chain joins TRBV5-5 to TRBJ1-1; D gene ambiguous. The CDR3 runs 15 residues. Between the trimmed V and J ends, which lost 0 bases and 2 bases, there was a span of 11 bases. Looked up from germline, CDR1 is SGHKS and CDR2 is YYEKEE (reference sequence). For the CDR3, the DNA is TGTGCCAGCAGCTTGGGCCCAAAGAGTAACACTGAAGCTTTCTTT. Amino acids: CASSLGPKSNTEAFF.

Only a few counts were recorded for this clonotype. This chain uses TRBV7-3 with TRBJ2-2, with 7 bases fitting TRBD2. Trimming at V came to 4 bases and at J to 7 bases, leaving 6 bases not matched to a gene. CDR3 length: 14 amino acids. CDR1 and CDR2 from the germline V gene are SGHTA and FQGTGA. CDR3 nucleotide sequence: TGTGCCAGCAGCTCAACCGGGGGGAGCGGGGAGCTGTTTTTT. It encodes CASSSTGGSGELFF.

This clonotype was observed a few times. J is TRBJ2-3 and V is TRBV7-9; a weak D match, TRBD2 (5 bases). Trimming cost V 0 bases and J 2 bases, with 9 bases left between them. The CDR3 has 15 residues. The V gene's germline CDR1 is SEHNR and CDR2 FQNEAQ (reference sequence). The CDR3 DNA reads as TGTGCCAGCAGCTTAGCGACGGGAACCACAGATACGCAGTATTTT. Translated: CASSLATGTTDTQYF.

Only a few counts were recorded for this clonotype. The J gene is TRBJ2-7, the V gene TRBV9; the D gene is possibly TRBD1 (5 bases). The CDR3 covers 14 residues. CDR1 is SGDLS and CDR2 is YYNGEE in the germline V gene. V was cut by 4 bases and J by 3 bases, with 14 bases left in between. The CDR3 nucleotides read TGTGCCAGCAGCCCCCAGGGTACGGACTACGAGCAGTACTTC. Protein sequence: CASSPQGTDYEQYF.

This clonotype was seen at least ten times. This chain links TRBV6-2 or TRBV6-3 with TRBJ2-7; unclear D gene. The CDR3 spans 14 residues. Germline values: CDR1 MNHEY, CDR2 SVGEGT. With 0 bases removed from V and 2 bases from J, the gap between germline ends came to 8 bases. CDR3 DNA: TGTGCCAGCAGTTACTCGAATGGCCCCTACGAGCAGTACTTC. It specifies CASSYSNGPYEQYF.

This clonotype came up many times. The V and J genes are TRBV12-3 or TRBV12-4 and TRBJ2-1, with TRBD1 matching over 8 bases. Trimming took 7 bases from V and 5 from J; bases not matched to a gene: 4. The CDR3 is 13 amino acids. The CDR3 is CASTETGDNEQFF. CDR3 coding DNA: TGTGCCAGCACCGAGACAGGGGACAATGAGCAGTTCTTC.

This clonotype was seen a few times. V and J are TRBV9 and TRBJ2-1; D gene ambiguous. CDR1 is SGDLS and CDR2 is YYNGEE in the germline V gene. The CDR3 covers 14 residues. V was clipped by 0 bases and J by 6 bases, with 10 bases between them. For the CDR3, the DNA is TGTGCCAGCAGCGTAGGTGGTAAAACCAATGAGCAGTTCTTC. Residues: CASSVGGKTNEQFF. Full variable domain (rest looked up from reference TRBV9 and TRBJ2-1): DSGVTQTPKHLITATGQRVTLRCSPRSGDLSVYWYQQSLDQGLQFLIQYYNGEERAKGNILERFSAQQFPDLHSELNLSSLELGDSALYFCASSVGGKTNEQFFGPGTRLTVL.

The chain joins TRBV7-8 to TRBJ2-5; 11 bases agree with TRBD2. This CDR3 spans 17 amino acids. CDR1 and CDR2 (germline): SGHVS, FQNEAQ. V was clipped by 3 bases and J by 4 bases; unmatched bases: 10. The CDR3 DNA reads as TGTGCCAGCAGCTTCAACCGCCTAGCGGGGGGCCTAGAGACCCAGTACTTC. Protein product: CASSFNRLAGGLETQYF.

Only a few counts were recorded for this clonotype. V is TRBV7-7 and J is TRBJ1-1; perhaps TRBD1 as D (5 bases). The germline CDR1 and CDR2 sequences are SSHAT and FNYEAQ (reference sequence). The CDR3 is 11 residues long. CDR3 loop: CARRLTGEAFF. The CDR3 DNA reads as TGTGCTCGACGCCTCACAGGAGAAGCTTTCTTT.

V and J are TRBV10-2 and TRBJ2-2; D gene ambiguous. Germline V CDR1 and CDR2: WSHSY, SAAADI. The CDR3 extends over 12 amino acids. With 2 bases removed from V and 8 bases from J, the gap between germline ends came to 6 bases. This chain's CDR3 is CASSEPAGELFF. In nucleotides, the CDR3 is TGCGCCAGCAGTGAGCCGGCTGGGGAGCTGTTTTTT.

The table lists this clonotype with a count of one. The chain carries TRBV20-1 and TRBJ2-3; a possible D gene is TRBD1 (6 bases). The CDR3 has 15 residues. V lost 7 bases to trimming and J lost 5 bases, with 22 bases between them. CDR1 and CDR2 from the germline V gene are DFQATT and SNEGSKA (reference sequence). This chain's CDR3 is CSDKKQGESRDTQYF. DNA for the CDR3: TGCAGTGACAAAAAACAGGGTGAGAGTCGAGATACGCAGTATTTT.

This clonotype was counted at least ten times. CDR3 amino acids: CAISESGRNTEAFF. As DNA, the CDR3 is TGTGCCATCAGTGAGTCGGGGCGTAACACTGAAGCTTTCTTT. This chain connects TRBV10-3 to TRBJ1-1, with D possibly TRBD1 on 5 matching bases. V gave up 0 bases and J gave up 2 bases, with 7 bases separating them. The germline gives CDR1 ENHRY, CDR2 SYGVKD. The CDR3 contains 14 residues.

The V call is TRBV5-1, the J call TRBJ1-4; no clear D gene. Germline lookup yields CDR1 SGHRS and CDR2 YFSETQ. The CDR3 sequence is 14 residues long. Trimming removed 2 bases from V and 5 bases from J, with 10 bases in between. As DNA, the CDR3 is TGCGCCAGCAGCTTAGACGGATTCAATGAAAAACTGTTTTTT. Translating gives CASSLDGFNEKLFF.

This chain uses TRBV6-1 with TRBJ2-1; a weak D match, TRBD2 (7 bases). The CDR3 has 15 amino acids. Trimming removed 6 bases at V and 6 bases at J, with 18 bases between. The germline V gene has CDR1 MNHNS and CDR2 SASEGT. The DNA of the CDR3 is TGTGCCAGCAGCCGGGGGGCCAAGGGACCCAATGAGCAGTTCTTC. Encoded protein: CASSRGAKGPNEQFF.

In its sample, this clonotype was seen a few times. CDR3 in DNA: TGTGCCAGTCAGACCACCAGGGGGGCCTACGAGCAGTACTTC. The encoded protein is CASQTTRGAYEQYF. The chain recombines TRBV7-9 with TRBJ2-7, with D maybe TRBD1 (7 bases). V lost 9 bases, J lost 2 bases, and 17 bases lay in between. The CDR3 has 14 residues. CDR1 is SEHNR, CDR2 FQNEAQ, per germline (reference sequence).

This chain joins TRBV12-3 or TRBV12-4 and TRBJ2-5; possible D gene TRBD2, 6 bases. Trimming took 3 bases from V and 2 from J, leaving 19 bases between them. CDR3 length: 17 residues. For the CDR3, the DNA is TGTGCCAGCAGTTTCGGGACTCCTAACCCCCAACAAGAGACCCAGTACTTC. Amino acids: CASSFGTPNPQQETQYF.

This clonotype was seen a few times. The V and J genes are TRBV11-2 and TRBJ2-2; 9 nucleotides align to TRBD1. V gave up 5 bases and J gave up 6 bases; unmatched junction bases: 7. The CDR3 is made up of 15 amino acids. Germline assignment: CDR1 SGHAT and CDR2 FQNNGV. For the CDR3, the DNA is TGTGCCAGCAGCACAAACAGGGGGCGGCCCGGGGAGCTGTTTTTT. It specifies CASSTNRGRPGELFF. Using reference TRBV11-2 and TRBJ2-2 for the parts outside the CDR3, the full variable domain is EAGVAQSPRYKIIEKRQSVAFWCNPISGHATLYWYQQILGQGPKLLIQFQNNGVVDDSQLPKDRFSAERLKGVDSTLKIQPAKLEDSAVYLCASSTNRGRPGELFFGEGSRLTVL.

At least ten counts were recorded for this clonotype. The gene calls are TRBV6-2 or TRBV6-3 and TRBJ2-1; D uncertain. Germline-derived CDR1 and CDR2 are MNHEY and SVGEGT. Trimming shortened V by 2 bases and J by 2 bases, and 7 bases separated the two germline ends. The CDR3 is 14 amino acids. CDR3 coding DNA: TGTGCCAGCAGTTACACCAGTACCTACAATGAGCAGTTCTTC. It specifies CASSYTSTYNEQFF.